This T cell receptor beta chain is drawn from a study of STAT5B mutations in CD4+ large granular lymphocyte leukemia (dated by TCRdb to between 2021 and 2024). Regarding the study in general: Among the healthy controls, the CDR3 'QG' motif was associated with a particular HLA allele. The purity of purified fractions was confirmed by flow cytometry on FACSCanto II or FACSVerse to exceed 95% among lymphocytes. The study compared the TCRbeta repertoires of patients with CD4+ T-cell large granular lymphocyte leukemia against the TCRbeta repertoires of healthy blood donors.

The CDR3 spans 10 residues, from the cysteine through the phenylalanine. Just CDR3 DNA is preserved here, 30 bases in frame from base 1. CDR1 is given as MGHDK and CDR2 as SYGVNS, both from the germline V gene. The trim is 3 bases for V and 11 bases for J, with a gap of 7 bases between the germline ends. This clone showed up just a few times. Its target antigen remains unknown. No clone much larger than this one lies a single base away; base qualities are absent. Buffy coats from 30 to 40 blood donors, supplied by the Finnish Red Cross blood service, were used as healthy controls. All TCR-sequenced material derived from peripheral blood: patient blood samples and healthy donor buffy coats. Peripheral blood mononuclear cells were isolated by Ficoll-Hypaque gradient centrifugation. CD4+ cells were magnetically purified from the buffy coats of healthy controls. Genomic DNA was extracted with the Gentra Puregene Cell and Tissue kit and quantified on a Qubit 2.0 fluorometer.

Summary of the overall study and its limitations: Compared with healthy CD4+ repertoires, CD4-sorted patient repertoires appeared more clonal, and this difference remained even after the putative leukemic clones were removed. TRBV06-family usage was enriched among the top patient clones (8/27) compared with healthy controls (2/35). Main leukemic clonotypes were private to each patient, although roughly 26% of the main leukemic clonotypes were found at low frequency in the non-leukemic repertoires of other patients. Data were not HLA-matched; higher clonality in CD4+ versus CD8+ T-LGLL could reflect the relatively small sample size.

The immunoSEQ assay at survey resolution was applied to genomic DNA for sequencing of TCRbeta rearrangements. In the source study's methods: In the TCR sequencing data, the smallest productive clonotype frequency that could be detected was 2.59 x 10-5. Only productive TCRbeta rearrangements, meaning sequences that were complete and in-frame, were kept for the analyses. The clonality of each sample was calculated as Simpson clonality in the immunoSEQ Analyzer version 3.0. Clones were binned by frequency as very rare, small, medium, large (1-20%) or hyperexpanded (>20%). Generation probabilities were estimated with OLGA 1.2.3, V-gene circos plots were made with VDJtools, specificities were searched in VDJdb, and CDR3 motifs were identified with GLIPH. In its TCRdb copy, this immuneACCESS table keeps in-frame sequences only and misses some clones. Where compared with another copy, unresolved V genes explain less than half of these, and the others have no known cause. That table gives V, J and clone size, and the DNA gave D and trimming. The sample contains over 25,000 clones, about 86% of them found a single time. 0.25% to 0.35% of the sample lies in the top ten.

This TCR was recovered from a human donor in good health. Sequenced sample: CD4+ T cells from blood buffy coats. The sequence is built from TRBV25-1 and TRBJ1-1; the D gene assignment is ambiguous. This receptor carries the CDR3 CASSDSTAFF. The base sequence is TGTGCCAGCAGTGATTCTACGGCTTTCTTT.